This TCR beta chain is from a study of cytomegalovirus exposure and HLA in healthy donors (dated by TCRdb to between 2016 and 2019). Background for the entire study: In an earlier analysis of under 750 of the donors, 276 Gb of sequence data and some 120 million unique TCR beta sequences from about 180 million T cells were reported. An early release covering roughly 600 HLA-typed donors comprised about 320 gigabases of sequencing data and roughly 85 million unique TCR sequences. Of the roughly 430 genotyped donors, about 80% fell in the genetic ancestry cluster associated with self-reported Caucasian donors. The study aimed to test whether cataloging public T cell receptors could reveal signatures of past pathogen exposure. The T cell repertoires of 666 subjects were profiled by immunosequencing and related to cytomegalovirus serostatus. In addition to the first cohort of 666 subjects, a separate validation cohort of some 120 different subjects was used. The study combined high-throughput TCR immunosequencing, statistical association of individual TCRs with disease status, and machine learning to predict cytomegalovirus infection status. In a later analysis, previously published TCR beta repertoires from several hundred donors were re-analyzed and high-resolution HLA genotyping was added so that TCR occurrence patterns could be studied. The later analysis used no new phenotypic data to find candidate immune exposures, relying instead on TCR beta sequences and their occurrence across donors. An earlier analysis of roughly 580 of the donors used high-throughput TCR beta sequencing to judge whether each TCR beta V gene segment behaved as functional or pseudogenic. Alongside the repertoire data, information on donor age, sex, ethnicity and CMV serostatus was compiled. Genome-wide SNP genotypes for about 65% of the 666 donors were used in a later genetic analysis, which treated that subset as a discovery cohort. Every discovery cohort repertoire had been produced on one sequencing platform. HLA typing covered class I and class II loci at four-digit resolution. Typing coverage varied by locus: roughly 620-630 donors for A, B, C, DRB1 and DQB1; about 520 for DQA1; more than 600 for DPA1; 450 to 480 for DPB1. Because of strong linkage in the cohort, a few DR-DQ haplotypes were treated as single units for association and clustering. Among almost 400 genotyped donors of the cohort, an average of about 240,000 unique TCR beta nucleotide sequences were sequenced per donor, around 20% of them non-productive.

The cohort consisted of 600 or so healthy bone marrow donors. At the time of sampling, every cohort member was nominally healthy, though immune exposures that went unrecorded were likely present. The donor was CMV seronegative and belonged to the group of several hundred seronegative cohort members. A peripheral blood sample was provided by each donor, and peripheral blood mononuclear cells were used for TCR beta sequencing. Genomic DNA extraction from the blood cell samples was performed with the Qiagen DNeasy Blood Extraction Kit. The protocol used for the library was the immunoSEQ multiplex PCR assay. For the multiplex PCR, a mixture combining 60 forward primers for TCR Vbeta segments and 13 reverse primers for TCR Jbeta segments was used. Amplification of the CDR3 region of rearranged TCR beta genes was performed with a multiplex PCR assay on genomic DNA. The amplified TCR beta libraries were sequenced on the Illumina HiSeq System as 87-base-pair reads. The authors' analysis ran thus. Across the 500 to 750 repertoires, a later analysis counted some 80 million unique TCR beta chains, approximately 10 million of which were shared by at least two donors. Raw reads were error-corrected and collapsed into unique sequences by a nearest-neighbor algorithm in which closely related sequences were merged to remove PCR and sequencing errors. To assign V, D and J gene segments, CDR3 sequences were aligned to IMGT reference sequences. For a sequence to be retained, a match of at least six nucleotides to both a V gene segment and a J gene segment was required. Rearrangements were called productive when the CDR3 lacked stop codons and stayed in frame with V and J; all others were non-productive. Following IMGT convention, CDR3 was defined as the stretch from the second conserved V-encoded cysteine up to the conserved J-encoded phenylalanine. The earlier analysis of about 570 of the donors excluded any sequence lacking an unambiguous match to a single V gene segment. An earlier analysis of 587 of the donors classified V segments as functional when productive rearrangements were above 56.7% and as segregating when the standard deviation between donors was above 5%. A statistical classification framework was built to diagnose cytomegalovirus status from the catalog of TCR beta chain sequences. A later analysis assigned V and J genes by comparing TCR nucleotide sequences with IMGT/GENE-DB human TR gene sequences. Using the TCRdist pipeline, a later analysis assigned CDR3 sequences along with most-parsimonious VDJ recombination scenarios. In a later analysis, each TCR beta chain was defined by its CDR3 amino acid sequence together with its V-gene family, and reads without a unique V-gene family were excluded. To address suspected cross-contamination and a sequencing artifact, a later analysis removed under 600 highly shared, low-generation-probability nucleotide sequences. In a later analysis, a clonal expansion index was calculated for each public chain from normalized within-repertoire ranks of inferred template counts. Generation probabilities in a later analysis came from a VDJ recombination model fitted to out-of-frame rearrangements, and those results were checked against IGoR. Hypergeometric tests were used in a later analysis to score TCR-TCR, TCR-HLA and TCR-CMV co-occurrence, with a repertoire-size bias correction applied to the TCR pairs. A later analysis estimated false discovery rates by permuting HLA or CMV assignments 20 times. In a later analysis, co-occurring TCRs were grouped using DBSCAN, and TCRdist sequence similarity was added for clustering within HLA-allele-positive subsets. Co-occurrence clustering excluded repertoires with fewer than 30,000 or more than 120,000 public chains, plus five with anomalous nucleotide sharing. TCRdb provides this immuneACCESS table in a form limited to in-frame rearrangements. Some clones are lacking; in checked studies, under half of them reflect an unresolved V gene, and why the rest are absent is not known. That table furnishes V, J and clone size, whereas the DNA furnished D and trimming. The sample table gives around 150,000 clones. The top ten clones comprise under 3.5% of the sample.

To note about this clone: This clone's antigen is unknown.

General conclusions and limits of the study: The authors suggested that the approach could potentially be extended to other disease states and immunological phenotypes. In a later analysis, TCR association rates were found to vary across HLA loci, with the most associated TCRs seen for DRB1 alleles and the fewest for HLA-C alleles. In the study, 164 TCR beta chains were listed as associated with cytomegalovirus. Presence/absence analyses assumed roughly uniform sequencing depth across donors, an assumption that may not hold. In a later genetic analysis, fewer N-insertions in productive TCRs were reported among donors in an Asian-associated ancestry cluster than the approximately 670-donor mean. In both the original and validation cohorts, the classifier was reported to diagnose cytomegalovirus status with high specificity and sensitivity. Three of the identified cytomegalovirus-associated TCR beta chains were confirmed in vitro to be specific for cytomegalovirus antigens. In a later analysis, several top co-occurrence clusters were reported to appear linked to parvovirus B19, influenza, CMV and Epstein-Barr virus. Correlated functional status among segregating V segments might be attributable to linkage disequilibrium, but an unknown experimental factor could not be ruled out. An association between a missense DCLRE1C variant and V-gene and J-gene trimming of TCR beta chains was found in a later genetic analysis and replicated in an independent cohort. Because some donors lacked HLA typing at each locus, the association tests relied only on the typed subset. Assigning TCR associations to individual alleles was difficult when HLA alleles, especially DR and DQ, strongly co-occurred. In an earlier analysis of 587 of the donors, most TCR beta V segments appeared in productive rearrangements about 87% or about 30% of the time, broadly matching IMGT annotations. Across donors, most TCR sequences were observed very rarely, whereas some public TCRs were present in many individuals. A further reported finding was that TCR beta sequences accurately predicted the HLA-A and HLA-B alleles for most subjects in the first cohort. In a later analysis, HLA-associated TCR beta chains were found to be more clonally expanded and to have lower generation probabilities than equally common non-associated chains. The sequencing pipeline was judged likely to have produced a cluster of highly shared sequence variants as a technical artifact. In a later analysis, most CMV-associated TCR beta chains were found to appear HLA-restricted, with HLA associations seemingly driven largely by CMV exposure. In this cohort, only TCR beta chains were sequenced, and detectable features were limited by the absence of alpha or paired-chain data. A later analysis associated roughly 17,000 TCR beta sequences with specific HLA alleles at a false discovery rate of 0.05. The earlier analysis of approximately 560 of the donors excluded roughly 17 rarely observed V segments, including chromosome 9 orphons, because counts were too low. CMV serostatus was the only immune exposure information available for the cohort.

The sequence came from a man aged 40-55 years in good health and CMV-seronegative. The sequencing input was PBMCs.

This receptor carries the CDR3 CASSLTGEGTDTQYF. The nucleotide sequence is given as TGTGCCAGCAGCTTGACGGGGGAAGGGACAGATACGCAGTATTTT. This chain joins TRBV5-6 to TRBJ2-3; a tentative D match to TRBD2 spans 6 bases. The CDR3 contains 15 residues, cysteine and phenylalanine counted. The kept DNA is CDR3 alone, 45 bases in frame from the first base. The germline V gene encodes CDR1 SGHDT and CDR2 YYEEEE. Relative to germline, V is 1 base shorter and J is 3 bases shorter, with 12 bases between their ends.